This entry concerns a single TCR beta chain. The data were taken from a study of blood T cell repertoires in COVID-19. Overall study context: Spain, Italy and the United States supplied samples that represented acute and convalescent COVID-19.

CDR3 length: 13 amino acids. With V trimmed by 3 bases and J by 3 bases, 4 bases remained unmatched. Germline lookup yields CDR1 GTSNPN and CDR2 SVGIG (reference sequence). Authors' processing steps: Estimation of nucleated cell counts relied on the amplification of reference gene primers. TCRdb keeps only in-frame clones here, not all; method: immunoSEQ multiplex PCR. V, J and clone size are taken as reported in that table, and D and trimming were inferred from the DNA itself. This table has 60,000 to 75,000 clones, around 85% appearing once. The chain combines TRBV30 with TRBJ2-7; 8 positions match TRBD2. The sample comprised peripheral blood. The TCR originated in a woman at least 80 years old with active or convalescent COVID-19. This chain's CDR3 is CAWSGRGGYEQYF. DNA for the CDR3: TGTGCCTGGAGCGGGAGGGGGGGCTACGAGCAGTACTTC.